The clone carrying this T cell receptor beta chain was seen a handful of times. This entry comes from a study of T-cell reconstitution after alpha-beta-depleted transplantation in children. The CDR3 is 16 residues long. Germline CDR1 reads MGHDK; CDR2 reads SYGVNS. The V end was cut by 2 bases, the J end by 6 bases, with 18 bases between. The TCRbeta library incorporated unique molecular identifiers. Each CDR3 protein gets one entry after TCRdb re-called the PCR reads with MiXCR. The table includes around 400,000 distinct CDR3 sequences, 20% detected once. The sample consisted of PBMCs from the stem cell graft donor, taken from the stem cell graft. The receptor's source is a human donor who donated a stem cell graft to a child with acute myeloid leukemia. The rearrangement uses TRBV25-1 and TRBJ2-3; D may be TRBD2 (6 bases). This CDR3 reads CASSEKDRLSGDTQYF. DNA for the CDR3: TGTGCCAGCAGTGAAAAGGACCGATTGAGCGGGGATACGCAGTATTTT.